The rows below give T cell receptor beta chains drawn from one sample of a study of early T cells in non-severe SARS-CoV-2 infection. TCRdb re-analysed the 5' RACE reads in MiXCR, keeping a single row per CDR3 protein. The repertoire consists of about 34,000 distinct CDR3 sequences, with more than 5% occurring once and the leading ten covering approximately 7.5%. What was sequenced was whole blood. Source of these receptors: an adult who was a healthcare worker with PCR-confirmed SARS-CoV-2 infection or an uninfected control (not recorded which). The CDR3 runs from the conserved cysteine through the conserved F or W. The order of the fields is CDR3 DNA, CDR3 protein, clone size, J gene, D gene, V gene. D genes are given only for firm matches. Rows give clone size only sometimes, using once, few, many, or a class for an expanded clone.

DNA: TGTGCCAGCTCACCCCCACCGACTGGGAACACCGGGGAGCTGTTTTTT; CDR3: CASSPPPTGNTGELFF; size: many; J: TRBJ2-2; D: NA; V: TRBV18
DNA: TGTGCCAGCTCCCAACAGGGCAGCTCCTACGAGCAGTACTTC; CDR3: CASSQQGSSYEQYF; size: many; J: TRBJ2-7; D: NA; V: TRBV28
DNA: TGTGCCTGGAGTGTACCGTGGGGGACTGGCGGCTACACCTTC; CDR3: CAWSVPWGTGGYTF; size: few; J: TRBJ1-2; D: NA; V: TRBV30
DNA: TGCAGCCTGAAAGGCGAGGGAAAACGTAATTCACCCCTCCACTTT; CDR3: CSLKGEGKRNSPLHF; size: few; J: TRBJ1-6; D: NA; V: TRBV29-1
DNA: TGTGCCAGCAGACCCGGGAACACTGAAGCTTTCTTT; CDR3: CASRPGNTEAFF; size: few; J: TRBJ1-1; D: NA; V: TRBV11-2
DNA: TGTGCCAGCAGACGTGACAGCCTCTCAGGAAACACCATATATTTT; CDR3: CASRRDSLSGNTIYF; size: NA; J: TRBJ1-3; D: NA; V: TRBV6-6
DNA: TGTGCCAGCAGGGCAGCCTATGGCTACACCTTC; CDR3: CASRAAYGYTF; size: few; J: TRBJ1-2; D: NA; V: TRBV28
DNA: TGTGCCACCAGCAAAGGGGGGGAGCAGTACTTC; CDR3: CATSKGGEQYF; size: many; J: TRBJ2-7; D: NA; V: TRBV15
DNA: TGTGCCAGCAGCTTAGCAGCGGGGGGAGACGAGCAGTACTTC; CDR3: CASSLAAGGDEQYF; size: many; J: TRBJ2-7; D: TRBD2; V: TRBV7-9
DNA: TGTGCCAGCAGCCAAGTCCCCCAGGCTAGCGGCCAAGAGACCCAGTACTTC; CDR3: CASSQVPQASGQETQYF; size: NA; J: TRBJ2-5; D: TRBD2; V: TRBV4-2